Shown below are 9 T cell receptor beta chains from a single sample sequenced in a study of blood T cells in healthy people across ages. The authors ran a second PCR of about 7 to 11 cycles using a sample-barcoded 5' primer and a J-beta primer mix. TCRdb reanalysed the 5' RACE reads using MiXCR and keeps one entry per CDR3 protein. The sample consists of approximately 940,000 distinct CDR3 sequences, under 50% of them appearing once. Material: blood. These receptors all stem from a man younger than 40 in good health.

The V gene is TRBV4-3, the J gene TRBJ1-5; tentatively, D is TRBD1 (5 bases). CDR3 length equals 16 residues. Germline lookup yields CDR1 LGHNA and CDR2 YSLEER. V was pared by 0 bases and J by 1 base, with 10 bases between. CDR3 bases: TGCGCCAGCAGCCAAGAAGCCAGGGCCAGCAATCAGCCCCAGCATTTT. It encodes CASSQEARASNQPQHF.

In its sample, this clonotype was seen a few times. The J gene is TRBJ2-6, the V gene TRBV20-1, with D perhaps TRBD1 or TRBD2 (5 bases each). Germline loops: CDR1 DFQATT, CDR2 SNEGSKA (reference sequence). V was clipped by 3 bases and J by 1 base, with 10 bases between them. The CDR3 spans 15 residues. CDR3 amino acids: CSARVGRSGANVLTF. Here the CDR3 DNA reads TGCAGTGCTAGGGTGGGACGATCTGGGGCCAACGTCCTGACTTTC.

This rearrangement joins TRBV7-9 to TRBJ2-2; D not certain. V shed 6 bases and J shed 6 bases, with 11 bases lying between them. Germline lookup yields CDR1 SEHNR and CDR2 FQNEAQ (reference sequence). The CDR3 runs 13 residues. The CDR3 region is CASSIGPAGELFF. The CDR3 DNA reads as TGTGCCAGCAGTATTGGGCCGGCCGGGGAGCTGTTTTTT.

The CDR3 DNA follows: TGCAGTGGGCATACGGGACAGGGGAACAATCAGCCCCAGCATTTT. Translating it yields CSGHTGQGNNQPQHF. V gene TRBV20-1 combines with J gene TRBJ1-5; TRBD1 matches at 10 bases. Germline CDR1 is DFQATT and CDR2 is SNEGSKA (reference sequence). Unmatched junction bases numbered 9, after V lost 7 bases and J lost 3 bases. The CDR3 contains 15 residues.

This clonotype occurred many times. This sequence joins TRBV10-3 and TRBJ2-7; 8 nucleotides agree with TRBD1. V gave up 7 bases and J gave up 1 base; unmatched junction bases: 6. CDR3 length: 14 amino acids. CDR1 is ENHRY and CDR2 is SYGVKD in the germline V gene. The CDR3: CAITTTGVSYEQYF. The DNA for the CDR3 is TGTGCCATCACGACGACAGGGGTGTCCTACGAGCAGTACTTC.

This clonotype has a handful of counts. In DNA, the CDR3 is TGTGCCAGCAGTCAGCCCCGGGAGAACTATGGCTACACCTTC. It translates to CASSQPRENYGYTF. The chain employs TRBV6-5 and TRBJ1-2; no reliable D call. CDR3 length: 14 amino acids. Trimming shortened V by 5 bases and J by 2 bases, and 12 bases separated the two germline ends. Germline V gene sequence: CDR1 MNHEY, CDR2 SVGAGI.

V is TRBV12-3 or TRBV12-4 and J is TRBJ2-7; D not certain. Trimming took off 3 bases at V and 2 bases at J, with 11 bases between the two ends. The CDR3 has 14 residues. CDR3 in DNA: TGTGCCAGCAGTTTTAAGGCAGGACCCTACGAGCAGTACTTC. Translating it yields CASSFKAGPYEQYF.

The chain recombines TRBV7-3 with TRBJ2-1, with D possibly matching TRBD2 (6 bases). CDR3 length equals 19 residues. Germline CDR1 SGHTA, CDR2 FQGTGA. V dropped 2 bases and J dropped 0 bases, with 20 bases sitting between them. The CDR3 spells CASSLHVSERARSYNEQFF. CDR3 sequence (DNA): TGTGCCAGCAGCTTACATGTTAGCGAGCGGGCTCGCTCCTACAATGAGCAGTTCTTC. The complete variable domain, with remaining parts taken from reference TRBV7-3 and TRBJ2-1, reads GAGVSQTPSNKVTEKGKYVELRCDPISGHTALYWYRQSLGQGPEFLIYFQGTGAADDSGLPNDRFFAVRPEGSVSTLKIQRTERGDSAVYLCASSLHVSERARSYNEQFFGPGTRLTVL.

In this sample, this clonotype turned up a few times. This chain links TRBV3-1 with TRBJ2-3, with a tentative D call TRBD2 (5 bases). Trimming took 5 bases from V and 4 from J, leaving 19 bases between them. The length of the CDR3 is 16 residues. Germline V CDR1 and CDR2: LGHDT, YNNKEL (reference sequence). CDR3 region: CASSIRGSKWADTQYF. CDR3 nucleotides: TGTGCCAGCAGCATTCGGGGATCCAAGTGGGCAGATACGCAGTATTTT.